The entry that follows covers one TCR beta chain sequence. Antigen specificity is unknown. The sample comes from a study of CD8 T cells in ankylosing spondylitis. General observations from the study: In ankylosing spondylitis blood, a motif of several highly homologous TCR beta variants appeared characteristic.

TCRdb called the 5' RACE reads again in MiXCR, with one record for every CDR3 protein. The repertoire holds 240,000 or so distinct CDR3 sequences, about 10% seen once, with 5.5% to 8% in the top ten. The germline gives CDR1 SGHRS, CDR2 YFSETQ. Trimming removed 2 bases at V and 10 bases at J, with 16 bases between. The CDR3 consists of 14 residues. The sequenced material came from blood, either unsorted or a sorted T cell fraction (not recorded which). This receptor was obtained from a male donor with ankylosing spondylitis or in good health (not recorded which). V gene TRBV5-1 combines with J gene TRBJ2-1, with a tentative D call TRBD1 (6 bases). In DNA form, the CDR3 reads TGCGCCAGCAGCTTTAGAGGTGGGGGCACCGAGCAGTTCTTC. It yields the protein CASSFRGGGTEQFF.